The TCR beta chain under discussion was sequenced for a study of graft-versus-host responses after intestinal transplantation. Sequencing used immunoSEQ multiplex PCR; TCRdb keeps in-frame clones, though not all of them. The sample has over 45,000 clones, 89% seen once. Note on this clone: Its antigen remains unidentified.

Germline V gene data show CDR1 as MNHEY and CDR2 as SVGAGI. V gave up 6 bases and J gave up 8 bases, with 13 bases separating them. The CDR3 is 12 amino acids. The source of this sequence is a human donor who was the organ donor for an intestinal transplant. J is TRBJ1-2 and V is TRBV6-5; D remains unclear. Specimen: unstimulated CD4+ T cells sorted from spleen or lymph node cells, collected before transplant. In nucleotides, the CDR3 is TGTGCCAGCAGAAAGAGGGTCGGCGGCTACACCTTC. Translating it yields CASRKRVGGYTF.